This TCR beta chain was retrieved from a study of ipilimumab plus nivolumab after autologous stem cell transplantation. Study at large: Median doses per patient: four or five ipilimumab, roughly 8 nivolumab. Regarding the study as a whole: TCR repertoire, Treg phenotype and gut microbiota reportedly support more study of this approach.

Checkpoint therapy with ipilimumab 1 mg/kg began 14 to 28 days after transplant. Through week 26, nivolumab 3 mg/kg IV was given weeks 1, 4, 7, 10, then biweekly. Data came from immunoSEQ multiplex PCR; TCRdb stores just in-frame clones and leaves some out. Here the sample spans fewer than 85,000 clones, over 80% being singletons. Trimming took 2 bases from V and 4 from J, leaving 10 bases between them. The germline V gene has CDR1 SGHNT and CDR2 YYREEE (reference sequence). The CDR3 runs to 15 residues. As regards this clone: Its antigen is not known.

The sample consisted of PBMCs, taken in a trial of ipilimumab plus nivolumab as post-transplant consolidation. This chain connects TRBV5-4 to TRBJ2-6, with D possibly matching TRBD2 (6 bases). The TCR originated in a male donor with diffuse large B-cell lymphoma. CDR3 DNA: TGTGCCAGCAGCTTAGCCAGCGGGGGGGCCAACGTCCTGACTTTC. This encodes CASSLASGGANVLTF.